This T cell receptor beta chain originates from a study of blood T cell repertoires in COVID-19. Study-wide background: Specimens from acute and convalescent COVID-19 originated in the United States, Italy and Spain. The cDNA or gDNA used as material had been derived from T cells, B-cell-depleted T cells, or PBMCs.

In this sample, this clone turned up once. Only in-frame clones appear in the TCRdb table, and some are missing; sequencing was by immunoSEQ multiplex PCR. Here the sample spans hundreds of thousands of clones, more than 75% being singletons. The study recruited people aged about 18 to 90 years across about 25 US areas. Grouping used clinical history reported by participants in a survey and questionnaire. Trimming shortened V by 0 bases and J by 4 bases, and 11 bases separated the two germline ends. The CDR3 extends over 15 amino acids. CDR1 SGDLS and CDR2 YYNGEE come from the germline V gene. The chain carries TRBV9 and TRBJ1-5; weak D call: TRBD1 (5 bases). This clonotype was obtained from a man between 35 and 55 years old in a cohort exposed to, infected with or recovered from COVID-19 (not recorded which). Material for sequencing was PBMCs or T cells enriched from blood (not recorded which). CDR3 in amino acids: CASSVEGYGNQPQHF. The CDR3 DNA is TGTGCCAGCAGCGTAGAGGGGTATGGGAATCAGCCCCAGCATTTT.